What follows are 3 T cell receptor beta chains derived from one specimen sequenced in a study of Tregs in tolerant kidney transplant recipients. The repertoire was sequenced with immunoSEQ multiplex PCR; TCRdb's copy has only in-frame clones and lacks some. Across tens of thousands of clones, the top ten clones capture about 0.85% of the sample. The sample was CD4+ T cells from blood, taken before the transplant. The receptors here all came from a human donor who received a combined kidney and bone marrow transplant.

A word on this clone: The CDR3 goes on 3 residues after the read ends, and that part is filled in from the germline J gene. This chain connects TRBV7-2 to TRBJ1-1, with D uncertain. V was trimmed by 3 bases and J by 1 base, leaving 6 bases between them. The germline gives CDR1 SGHTA, CDR2 FQGNSA. The CDR3 is 13 residues long. The CDR3 reads CASSLQENTEAFF. CDR3 bases read: TGTGCCAGCAGCTTGCAGGAGAACACTGAA.

In the case of this clone: The read comes to an end 3 residues before the CDR3 does, leaving the germline J gene to fill in the end. V and J are TRBV20-1 and TRBJ2-3, with 11 bases matching TRBD2. With 0 bases clipped from V and 0 bases from J, the junction kept 14 bases outside the gene matches. CDR3 length: 20 amino acids. Germline CDR1 is DFQATT and CDR2 is SNEGSKA (reference sequence). This CDR3 reads CSARDGGESSGRTSTDTQYF. The CDR3 bases that were read are TGCAGTGCTAGAGATGGTGGGGAGTCTAGCGGGAGGACTAGCACAGATACG.

On this clone itself: Read sequence stops 3 residues before the CDR3 end, and the germline J gene provides the missing end. The rearrangement links TRBV7-8 to TRBJ2-7; 10 bases are a match to TRBD2. V was pared by 1 base and J by 4 bases, with 4 bases of the junction left unmatched. The germline CDR1 and CDR2 sequences are SGHVS and FQNEAQ. The CDR3 is made up of 15 amino acids. CDR3 bases read: TGTGCCAGCAGCTTAGAGGCTAGCGGGAGTTACGAG. Protein product: CASSLEASGSYE. The whole CDR3 sequence reads CASSLEASGSYEQYF.